This record looks at one T cell receptor (beta chain) sequence and its context. This entry comes from a study of T cell changes during pregnancy in multiple sclerosis. Profiled with immunoSEQ multiplex PCR; TCRdb holds only in-frame clones, not every one. This sample has some 46,000 clones, with approximately 92% found just once. Sample: peripheral blood. The sequence was collected from a female donor with multiple sclerosis, enrolled in a pregnancy study.

CDR3 in amino acids: CASSMTGPTGELFF. The CDR3 region has the DNA TGTGCCAGTAGTATGACAGGACCAACCGGGGAGCTGTTTTTT. The chain employs TRBV19 and TRBJ2-2; a possible D gene is TRBD1 (6 bases). Germline V gene data show CDR1 as LNHDA and CDR2 as SQIVND (reference sequence). This CDR3 is 14 amino acids long. The germline V and J ends were trimmed by 3 bases and 5 bases, with 10 bases remaining between them.